This TCR beta chain was recorded in a study of T cells of healthy individuals. TCRdb processed the 5' RACE reads anew with MiXCR; each CDR3 protein has one entry. The sample lists 40,000 to 65,000 distinct CDR3 sequences, 14% to 15% occurring once. The CDR3 loop spans 14 amino acids. Trimming took off 0 bases at V and 4 bases at J, with 6 bases between the two ends. CDR1 and CDR2 (germline): LGHNA, YSLEER. The J gene is TRBJ2-2, the V gene TRBV4-3; D is uncertain. The clonotype comes from a human donor in good health. CDR3 nucleotides: TGCGCCAGCAGCCAAGACGTTGGCACCGGGGAGCTGTTTTTT. It yields the protein CASSQDVGTGELFF.